This T cell receptor beta chain was sequenced in a study of T cell repertoires and Cas9 in healthy adults. This CDR3 spans 15 amino acids. Germline V gives CDR1 SGHKS, CDR2 YYEKEE (reference sequence). The V gene lost 3 bases and the J gene lost 8 bases, with 15 bases spanning the gap. TCRdb's copy holds only in-frame clones and misses some; the assay was immunoSEQ multiplex PCR. The table includes 20,000 to 25,000 clones, more than 90% detected once. Material for sequencing was CD4+ effector T cells (CD127+, CD25-, CD137-, CD154-) from PBMCs; culture status not recorded. The chain is built from TRBV5-5 and TRBJ1-6; D is possibly TRBD1 (6 bases). The origin of this receptor is a human donor in good health. The CDR3 nucleotides read TGTGCCAGCAGCTCAGGGGTGGCCGTTGATTCACCCCTCCACTTT. As protein: CASSSGVAVDSPLHF.